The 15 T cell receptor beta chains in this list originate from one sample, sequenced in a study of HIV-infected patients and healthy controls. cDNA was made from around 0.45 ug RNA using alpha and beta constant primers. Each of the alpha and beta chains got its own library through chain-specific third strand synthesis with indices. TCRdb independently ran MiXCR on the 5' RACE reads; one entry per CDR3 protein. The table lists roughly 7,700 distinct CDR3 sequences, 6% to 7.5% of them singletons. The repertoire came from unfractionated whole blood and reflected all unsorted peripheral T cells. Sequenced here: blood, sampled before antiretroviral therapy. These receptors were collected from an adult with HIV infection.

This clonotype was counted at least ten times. CDR3 protein: CASSRWLRISGELFF. In DNA form, the CDR3 reads TGCGCCAGCAGTCGATGGTTGAGGATCAGCGGGGAGCTGTTTTTT. V usage is TRBV23-1 and J usage is TRBJ2-2; D is uncertain. TRBV23-1 is classed as an ORF, of uncertain function. CDR3 size: 15 residues. V lost 4 bases to trimming and J lost 7 bases, with 16 bases between them.

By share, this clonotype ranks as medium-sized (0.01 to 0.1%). DNA of the CDR3: TGCAGTGCTAGAGTTCCCCCAGGGGGCAATGAGCAGTTCTTC. It specifies CSARVPPGGNEQFF. The genes are TRBV20-1 and TRBJ2-1, with 7 positions matching TRBD1. The V and J ends lost 1 base and 6 bases, in that order; junction bases with no gene match: 6. There are 14 residues in the CDR3. Germline V gene sequence: CDR1 DFQATT, CDR2 SNEGSKA (reference sequence).

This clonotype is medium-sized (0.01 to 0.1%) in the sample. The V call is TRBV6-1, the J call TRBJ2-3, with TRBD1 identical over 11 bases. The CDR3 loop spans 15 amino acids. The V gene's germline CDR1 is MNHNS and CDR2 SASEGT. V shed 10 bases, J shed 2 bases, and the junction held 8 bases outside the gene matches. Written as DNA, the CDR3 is TGTGCCATCCCGGACAGGGGGCTCCTCACAGATACGCAGTATTTT. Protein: CAIPDRGLLTDTQYF.

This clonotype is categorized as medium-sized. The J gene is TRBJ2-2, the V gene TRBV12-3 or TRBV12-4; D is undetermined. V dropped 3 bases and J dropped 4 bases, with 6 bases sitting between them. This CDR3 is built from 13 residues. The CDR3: CASSFNPTGELFF. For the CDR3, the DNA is TGTGCCAGCAGTTTCAACCCCACCGGGGAGCTGTTTTTT.

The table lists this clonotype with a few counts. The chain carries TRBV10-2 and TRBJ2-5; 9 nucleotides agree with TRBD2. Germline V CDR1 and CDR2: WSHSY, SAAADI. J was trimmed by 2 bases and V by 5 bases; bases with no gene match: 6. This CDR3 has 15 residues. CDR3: CASSRLAGPQETQYF. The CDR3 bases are TGCGCCAGCAGTCGGCTAGCGGGGCCACAAGAGACCCAGTACTTC.

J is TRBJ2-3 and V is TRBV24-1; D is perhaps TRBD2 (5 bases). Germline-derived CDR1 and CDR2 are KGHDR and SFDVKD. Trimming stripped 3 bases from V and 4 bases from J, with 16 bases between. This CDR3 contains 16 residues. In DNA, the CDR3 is TGTGCCACCAGTGATCCCGGGAAGCAAGGAGCAGATACGCAGTATTTT. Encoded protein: CATSDPGKQGADTQYF.

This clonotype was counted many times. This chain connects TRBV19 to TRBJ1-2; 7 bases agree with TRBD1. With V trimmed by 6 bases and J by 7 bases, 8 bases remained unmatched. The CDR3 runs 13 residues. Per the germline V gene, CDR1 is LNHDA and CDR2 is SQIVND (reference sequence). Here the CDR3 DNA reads TGTGCCAGTAGGGGCGCAGGGGGGCTTGGCTACACCTTC. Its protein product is CASRGAGGLGYTF.

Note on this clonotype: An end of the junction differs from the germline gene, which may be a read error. CDR3 bases: TGTGACAGCAGCAACCGACAGGCTAGCACAGATACGCAGTATTTT. Protein product: CDSSNRQASTDTQYF. The rearrangement links TRBV7-9 to TRBJ2-3; D might be TRBD1 (6 bases). CDR1 and CDR2 (germline): SEHNR, FQNEAQ (reference sequence). This CDR3 is built from 15 residues.

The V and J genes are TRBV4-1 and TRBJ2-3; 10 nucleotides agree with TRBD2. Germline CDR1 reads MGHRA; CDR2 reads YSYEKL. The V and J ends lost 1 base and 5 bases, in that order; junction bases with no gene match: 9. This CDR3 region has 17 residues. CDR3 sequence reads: CASSQAQSGGAVDTQYF. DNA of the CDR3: TGCGCCAGCAGCCAAGCCCAGAGCGGGGGGGCCGTAGATACGCAGTATTTT.

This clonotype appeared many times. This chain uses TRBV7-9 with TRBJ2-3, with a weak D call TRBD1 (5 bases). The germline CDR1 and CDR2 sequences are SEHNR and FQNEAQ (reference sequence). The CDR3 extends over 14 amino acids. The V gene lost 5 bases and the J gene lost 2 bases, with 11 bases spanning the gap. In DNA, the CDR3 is TGTGCCAGCAGCCAGATGGGGCCCACAGATACGCAGTATTTT. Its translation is CASSQMGPTDTQYF. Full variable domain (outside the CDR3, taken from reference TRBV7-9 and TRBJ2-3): DTGVSQNPRHKITKRGQNVTFRCDPISEHNRLYWYRQTLGQGPEFLTYFQNEAQLEKSRLLSDRFSAERPKGSFSTLEIQRTEQGDSAMYLCASSQMGPTDTQYFGPGTRLTVL.

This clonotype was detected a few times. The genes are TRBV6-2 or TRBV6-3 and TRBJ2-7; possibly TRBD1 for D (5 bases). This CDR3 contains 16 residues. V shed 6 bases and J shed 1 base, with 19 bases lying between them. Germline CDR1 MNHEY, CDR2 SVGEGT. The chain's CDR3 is CASREYPQGLSYEQYV. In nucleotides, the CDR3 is TGTGCCAGCAGAGAATACCCTCAGGGATTGTCCTACGAGCAGTACGTC.

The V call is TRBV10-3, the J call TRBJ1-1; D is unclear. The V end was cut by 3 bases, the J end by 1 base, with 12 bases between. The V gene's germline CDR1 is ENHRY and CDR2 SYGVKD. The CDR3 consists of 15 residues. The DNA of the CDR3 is TGTGCCATCAGTGATCCCCGGGCCGCGAACACTGAAGCTTTCTTT. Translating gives CAISDPRAANTEAFF.

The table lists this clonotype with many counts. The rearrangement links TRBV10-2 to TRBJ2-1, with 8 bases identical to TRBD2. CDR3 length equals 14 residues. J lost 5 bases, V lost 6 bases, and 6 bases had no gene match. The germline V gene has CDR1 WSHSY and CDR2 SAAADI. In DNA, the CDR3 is TGCGCCAGCAGAGGCGGGGGGTTAAACAATGAGCAGTTCTTC. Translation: CASRGGGLNNEQFF.

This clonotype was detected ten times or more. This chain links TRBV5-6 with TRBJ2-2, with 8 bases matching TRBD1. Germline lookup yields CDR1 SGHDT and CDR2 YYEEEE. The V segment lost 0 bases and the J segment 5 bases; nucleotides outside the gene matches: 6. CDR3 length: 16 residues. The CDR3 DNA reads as TGTGCCAGCAGCTTGGTTTGGACAGGGCGTACCGGGGAGCTGTTTTTT. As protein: CASSLVWTGRTGELFF.

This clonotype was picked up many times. The CDR3 DNA reads as TGCGCCAGCAGCTTGTCTAGCGGGGGGGCATCATCCTACAATGAGCAGTTCTTC. It translates to CASSLSSGGASSYNEQFF. V usage is TRBV5-1 and J usage is TRBJ2-1; 12 positions match TRBD2. After removal of 1 base from V and 1 base from J, the junction contained 6 bases not matched to a gene. Germline lookup yields CDR1 SGHRS and CDR2 YFSETQ. There are 18 residues in the CDR3. The variable domain in full, with the rest retrieved from reference TRBV5-1 and TRBJ2-1, is KAGVTQTPRYLIKTRGQQVTLSCSPISGHRSVSWYQQTPGQGLQFLFEYFSETQRNKGNFPGRFSGRQFSNSRSEMNVSTLELGDSALYLCASSLSSGGASSYNEQFFGPGTRLTVL.